These 25 T cell receptor beta chains were all obtained from the same sample, sequenced in a study of OX40 agonist ivuxolimab in advanced cancers. Assay: immunoSEQ multiplex PCR; the TCRdb copy retains only in-frame clones and omits some. The table records approximately 61,000 clones, 70% to 90% of them present only once. The source material was CD4+ or CD8+ T cells sorted from blood, sampled in a trial of the OX40 agonist ivuxolimab. The source of these receptors is an adult with an advanced solid tumor such as melanoma, head and neck, liver or kidney cancer.

In regard to this clone: At one of its ends the junction is not consistent with the germline gene, which may arise from a read error. This chain joins TRBV7-6 and TRBJ2-1, with 8 nucleotides matching TRBD2. CDR1 is SGHVS, CDR2 FNYEAQ, per germline. CDR3 length: 12 amino acids. Here the CDR3 reads CASSPGRDERFF. The CDR3 bases are TGTGCCAGCAGCCCCGGGAGGGACGAGCGGTTCTTC.

The chain is built from TRBV19 and TRBJ2-3; tentative D call: TRBD2 (5 bases). The V gene's germline CDR1 is LNHDA and CDR2 SQIVND (reference sequence). This CDR3 region has 16 residues. V was cut by 5 bases and J by 2 bases, with 17 bases left in between. The chain's CDR3 is CASSPGLLYSTDTQYF. The CDR3 DNA reads TGTGCCAGTAGTCCCGGACTCCTTTATTCCACAGATACGCAGTATTTT. The entire variable domain, with the rest obtained from reference TRBV19 and TRBJ2-3, is as follows: DGGITQSPKYLFRKEGQNVTLSCEQNLNHDAMYWYRQDPGQGLRLIYYSQIVNDFQKGDIAEGYSVSREKKESFPLTVTSAQKNPTAFYLCASSPGLLYSTDTQYFGPGTRLTVL.

V is TRBV5-4 and J is TRBJ1-6; tentatively, D is TRBD1 (5 bases). Trimming shortened V by 0 bases and J by 7 bases, and 14 bases separated the two germline ends. CDR1 and CDR2 (germline): SGHNT, YYREEE (reference sequence). The CDR3 runs 16 residues. In nucleotides, the CDR3 is TGTGCCAGCAGCTTGGGGGCCGGGACCTCAAATTCACCCCTCCACTTT. This encodes CASSLGAGTSNSPLHF. Full variable domain (rest looked up from reference TRBV5-4 and TRBJ1-6): ETGVTQSPTHLIKTRGQQVTLRCSSQSGHNTVSWYQQALGQGPQFIFQYYREEENGRGNFPPRFSGLQFPNYSSELNVNALELDDSALYLCASSLGAGTSNSPLHFGNGTRLTVT.

The gene calls are TRBV9 and TRBJ1-4, with unresolved D. The CDR3 totals 15 residues. The ends were cut back, 4 bases at V and 5 bases at J, with 15 bases in the middle. Germline V gives CDR1 SGDLS, CDR2 YYNGEE. CDR3 residues: CASSLLPSANEKLFF. CDR3 coding DNA: TGTGCCAGCAGCCTACTCCCATCGGCCAATGAAAAACTGTTTTTT. The whole variable domain, remainder taken from reference TRBV9 and TRBJ1-4, is DSGVTQTPKHLITATGQRVTLRCSPRSGDLSVYWYQQSLDQGLQFLIQYYNGEERAKGNILERFSAQQFPDLHSELNLSSLELGDSALYFCASSLLPSANEKLFFGSGTQLSVL.

For this clone: Mismatch with germline at one junction end may stem from a read error. The chain uses TRBV11-2 and TRBJ1-1; D is unclear. Germline loops: CDR1 SGHAT, CDR2 FQNNGV. There are 13 residues in the CDR3. The CDR3 region is CASSLEGGAEAFF. The CDR3 nucleotides read TGTGCCAGCAGCCTAGAGGGTGGCGCTGAAGCTTTCTTT. The entire variable domain, with the rest obtained from reference TRBV11-2 and TRBJ1-1, is as follows: EAGVAQSPRYKIIEKRQSVAFWCNPISGHATLYWYQQILGQGPKLLIQFQNNGVVDDSQLPKDRFSAERLKGVDSTLKIQPAKLEDSAVYLCASSLEGGAEAFFGQGTRLTVV.

This clone was detected once. V usage is TRBV6-5 and J usage is TRBJ2-7; D is ambiguous. Germline V gives CDR1 MNHEY, CDR2 SVGAGI. This CDR3 has 14 residues. V was pared by 2 bases and J by 0 bases, with 8 bases between. DNA for the CDR3: TGTGCCAGCAGTTACCGTGGTTTCTCCTACGAGCAGTACTTC. Its translation is CASSYRGFSYEQYF.

The J gene is TRBJ2-5, the V gene TRBV19; possibly TRBD1 for D (6 bases). CDR3 length equals 15 residues. V gave up 1 base and J gave up 5 bases, with 14 bases separating them. Germline-derived CDR1 and CDR2 are LNHDA and SQIVND (reference sequence). CDR3 sequence: CASSIGRGALETQYF. CDR3 coding DNA: TGTGCCAGTAGTATAGGCAGGGGCGCCCTGGAGACCCAGTACTTC. Supplemented by reference TRBV19 and TRBJ2-5, the full variable domain reads DGGITQSPKYLFRKEGQNVTLSCEQNLNHDAMYWYRQDPGQGLRLIYYSQIVNDFQKGDIAEGYSVSREKKESFPLTVTSAQKNPTAFYLCASSIGRGALETQYFGPGTRLLVL.

CDR3 in DNA: TGTGCCAGCAGTTTTACAGGGAGAATTGAAAAACTGTTTTTT. Translated: CASSFTGRIEKLFF. The gene calls are TRBV27 and TRBJ1-4; TRBD1 is a possible D gene (6 bases). Germline V CDR1 and CDR2: MNHEY, SMNVEV (reference sequence). The V and J ends lost 3 bases and 7 bases respectively, with 12 bases between them. The CDR3 is 14 residues long.

This chain links TRBV2 with TRBJ2-7; perhaps TRBD1 as D (5 bases). V was pared by 4 bases and J by 3 bases, with 10 bases between. CDR1 SNHLY and CDR2 FYNNEI come from the germline V gene. There are 13 residues in the CDR3. The CDR3 sequence: CASSADTLYEQYF. CDR3 nucleotide sequence: TGTGCCAGCAGTGCGGACACTCTCTACGAGCAGTACTTC.

The chain links TRBV10-3 to TRBJ2-4, with D perhaps matching TRBD1 or TRBD2 (6 bases each). The germline CDR1 and CDR2 sequences are ENHRY and SYGVKD. This CDR3 has 16 amino acids. Between the trimmed V and J ends, which lost 2 bases and 3 bases, there was a span of 14 bases. CDR3: CAISEDRRVGKNIQYF. The CDR3, as DNA: TGTGCCATCAGTGAGGACAGGAGGGTGGGCAAAAACATTCAGTACTTC.

This clone was detected a few times. The V and J genes are TRBV30 and TRBJ2-6; 10 positions match TRBD1. In germline, CDR1 is GTSNPN, CDR2 SVGIG (reference sequence). This CDR3 has 17 amino acids. V gave up 0 bases and J gave up 3 bases; unmatched junction bases: 5. CDR3 bases: TGTGCCTGGAGTGTAGACAGGGGGCAGGGTGGGGCCAACGTCCTGACTTTC. It is translated as CAWSVDRGQGGANVLTF.

V usage is TRBV6-5 and J usage is TRBJ2-1; 9 nucleotides agree with TRBD2. The V and J ends lost 4 bases and 6 bases, in that order; junction bases with no gene match: 10. The CDR3 loop spans 16 amino acids. Germline CDR1 is MNHEY and CDR2 is SVGAGI. CDR3 DNA sequence: TGTGCCAGCAGTTCCCAACTTCTAGCGGGGTCCAATGAGCAGTTCTTC. Its translation is CASSSQLLAGSNEQFF.

V is TRBV6-5 and J is TRBJ1-2, with D uncertain. V lost 1 base, J lost 8 bases, and 5 bases lay in between. The CDR3 loop spans 11 amino acids. Per the germline V gene, CDR1 is MNHEY and CDR2 is SVGAGI. The CDR3 loop reads CASSYLGGYTF. CDR3 nucleotide sequence: TGTGCCAGCAGTTACTTAGGGGGCTACACCTTC.

The chain joins TRBV19 to TRBJ2-7; D unclear. V gave up 0 bases and J gave up 4 bases, with 7 bases separating them. Germline-derived CDR1 and CDR2 are LNHDA and SQIVND (reference sequence). The CDR3 contains 13 residues. This chain's CDR3 is CASSIEGVYEQYF. The CDR3 bases are TGTGCCAGTAGTATAGAGGGCGTTTACGAGCAGTACTTC.

V is TRBV15 and J is TRBJ2-7; possibly TRBD1 for D (7 bases). This CDR3 spans 16 amino acids. Trimming stripped 0 bases from V and 4 bases from J, with 16 bases between. Germline CDR1 and CDR2: LNHNV and YYDKDF (reference sequence). The CDR3 DNA sequence: TGTGCCACCAGCAGAGATCCCGCAGGGGGGAATTACGAGCAGTACTTC. Its protein is CATSRDPAGGNYEQYF.

This clone was seen only a few times. The CDR3 reads CASSIDGLAATDTQYF. CDR3 bases: TGTGCCAGTAGTATAGATGGACTAGCGGCCACAGATACGCAGTATTTT. The chain combines TRBV19 with TRBJ2-3; 10 bases line up with TRBD2. Germline-derived CDR1 and CDR2 are LNHDA and SQIVND (reference sequence). CDR3 size: 16 residues. With 0 bases clipped from V and 2 bases from J, the junction kept 2 bases outside the gene matches.

This clone came up once. This chain connects TRBV7-2 to TRBJ2-7; no firm D call. The CDR3 contains 19 residues. The germline V and J ends were trimmed by 4 bases and 0 bases, with 25 bases remaining between them. Germline V gives CDR1 SGHTA, CDR2 FQGNSA. The CDR3 is CASSSEARNPLVGSYEQYF. In nucleotides, the CDR3 is TGTGCCAGCAGCTCCGAGGCTAGAAATCCCCTGGTGGGCTCCTACGAGCAGTACTTC.

V and J are TRBV7-3 and TRBJ1-6; no clear D gene. CDR1 and CDR2 from the germline V gene are SGHTA and FQGTGA. The CDR3 extends over 12 amino acids. V was trimmed by 6 bases and J by 1 base, leaving 1 base between them. CDR3 loop: CASSSYNSPLHF. In nucleotides, the CDR3 is TGTGCCAGCAGTTCCTATAATTCACCCCTCCACTTT.

J is TRBJ2-7 and V is TRBV4-1; 9 positions match TRBD2. The CDR3 has 15 residues. The V gene's germline CDR1 is MGHRA and CDR2 YSYEKL. Losses at the gene ends were 4 bases for V and 3 bases for J; bases not matched to a gene: 7. The CDR3 DNA reads TGCGCCAGCAGCCCCCAGGTTAGCGGGGGCTACGAGCAGTACTTC. Residues: CASSPQVSGGYEQYF.

The chain links TRBV9 to TRBJ2-5; 9 bases are a match to TRBD2. V shed 1 base, J shed 2 bases, and the junction held 6 bases outside the gene matches. The length of the CDR3 is 16 residues. The germline V gene has CDR1 SGDLS and CDR2 YYNGEE. CDR3 in DNA: TGTGCCAGCAGCGTATTAGCGGGGGCCTTTCAAGAGACCCAGTACTTC. It translates to CASSVLAGAFQETQYF.

This chain uses TRBV6-1 with TRBJ1-6, with TRBD1 as a possible D gene (5 bases). This CDR3 comprises 14 residues. Trimming pared 6 bases from V and 9 bases from J, leaving 15 bases between. From germline, CDR1 is MNHNS and CDR2 SASEGT. The CDR3 here is CASREQGDVSPLHF. The CDR3 DNA follows: TGTGCCAGCAGGGAGCAGGGCGACGTTTCACCCCTCCACTTT.

The rearrangement joins TRBV7-2 to TRBJ1-2; perhaps TRBD1 as D (6 bases). The CDR3 is 13 residues long. CDR1 and CDR2 from the germline V gene are SGHTA and FQGNSA. Trimming took off 2 bases at V and 9 bases at J, with 13 bases between the two ends. CDR3 in amino acids: CASSLLQGVSYTF. Here the CDR3 DNA reads TGTGCCAGCAGCTTACTACAGGGAGTGAGCTACACCTTC. Variable domain in full (rest from reference TRBV7-2 and TRBJ1-2): GAGVSQSPSNKVTEKGKDVELRCDPISGHTALYWYRQSLGQGLEFLIYFQGNSAPDKSGLPSDRFSAERTGGSVSTLTIQRTQQEDSAVYLCASSLLQGVSYTFGSGTRLTVV.

The chain combines TRBV19 with TRBJ1-3; D unclear. From germline, CDR1 is LNHDA and CDR2 SQIVND (reference sequence). The V gene lost 5 bases and the J gene lost 1 base, with 6 bases spanning the gap. The length of the CDR3 is 13 residues. The CDR3 DNA is TGTGCCAGTAGTGCCAGTTCTGGAAACACCATATATTTT. Its protein is CASSASSGNTIYF. The full variable domain, its missing parts supplied by reference TRBV19 and TRBJ1-3, is DGGITQSPKYLFRKEGQNVTLSCEQNLNHDAMYWYRQDPGQGLRLIYYSQIVNDFQKGDIAEGYSVSREKKESFPLTVTSAQKNPTAFYLCASSASSGNTIYFGEGSWLTVV.

The CDR3 loop reads CASTGTGISYEQYF. CDR3 nucleotides: TGTGCCAGCACCGGGACAGGCATATCCTACGAGCAGTACTTC. The chain has TRBV6-6 and TRBJ2-7; 8 nucleotides line up with TRBD1. The CDR3 consists of 14 residues. Germline CDR1 is MNHNY and CDR2 is SVGAGI (reference sequence). The junction had 6 bases not matched to a gene; V was cut back by 7 bases and J by 1 base.

The chain combines TRBV19 with TRBJ2-2, with 9 bases aligning to TRBD1. V lost 4 bases to trimming and J lost 6 bases; unmatched junction nucleotides: 6. This CDR3 comprises 15 residues. Germline V lookup: CDR1 LNHDA, CDR2 SQIVND (reference sequence). The CDR3, as DNA: TGTGCCAGTAGTAAAGGGACAGGGTCGCCCGGGGAGCTGTTTTTT. This sequence encodes CASSKGTGSPGELFF.